These T cell receptor beta chains were read from a single sample in a study of OX40 agonist ivuxolimab in advanced cancers. Measured with immunoSEQ multiplex PCR; TCRdb has only the in-frame clones, and not every one. Altogether nearly 65,000 clones are present, around 90% being singletons, with the ten largest covering about 4%. This specimen consisted of CD4+ or CD8+ T cells sorted from blood, obtained in a trial of the OX40 agonist ivuxolimab. These receptors were taken from an adult with an advanced solid tumor such as melanoma, head and neck, liver or kidney cancer. Each CDR3 is given with its conserved first and last residue. Each record gives: clone size, V gene, D gene, J gene, CDR3 protein, CDR3 DNA. The D gene is left open where the match is weak. Rows give clone size only sometimes, using once, few, many, or a class for an expanded clone.

size: -; V: TRBV5-6; D: -; J: TRBJ2-3; CDR3: CASSLGQGLTDTQYF; DNA: TGTGCCAGCAGCTTGGGGCAGGGGTTAACAGATACGCAGTATTTT
size: -; V: TRBV6-5; D: TRBD2; J: TRBJ2-1; CDR3: CASSYGREVDEQFF; DNA: TGTGCCAGCAGTTACGGGCGGGAGGTTGATGAGCAGTTCTTC
size: -; V: TRBV4-1; D: TRBD1; J: TRBJ1-6; CDR3: CASSLTATTGSEVLSPLHF; DNA: TGCGCCAGCAGCCTAACAGCGACGACAGGGAGTGAGGTCTTATCACCCCTCCACTTT
size: -; V: TRBV2; D: -; J: TRBJ2-5; CDR3: CASSEGRETQYF; DNA: TGTGCCAGCAGTGAAGGCCGGGAGACCCAGTACTTC
size: -; V: TRBV28; D: -; J: TRBJ1-5; CDR3: CASSLLRGYQPQHF; DNA: TGTGCCAGCAGTTTATTAAGGGGATATCAGCCCCAGCATTTT
size: -; V: TRBV27; D: -; J: TRBJ2-3; CDR3: CASSPSTDTQYF; DNA: TGTGCCAGCAGTCCCAGCACAGATACGCAGTATTTT
size: once; V: TRBV5-1; D: TRBD1; J: TRBJ2-2; CDR3: CASSPTDRVHTGELFF; DNA: TGCGCCAGCAGCCCCACGGACAGGGTCCACACCGGGGAGCTGTTTTTT
size: -; V: TRBV2; D: -; J: TRBJ2-4; CDR3: CASSELAGRWKNIQYF; DNA: TGTGCCAGCAGTGAATTGGCAGGGCGGTGGAAAAACATTCAGTACTTC
size: -; V: TRBV5-1; D: TRBD2; J: TRBJ2-3; CDR3: CASSLGETSGSTDTQYF; DNA: TGCGCCAGCAGCTTGGGGGAGACTAGCGGTAGCACAGATACGCAGTATTTT
size: once; V: TRBV9; D: -; J: TRBJ2-1; CDR3: CASSWGGIHSYNEQFF; DNA: TGTGCCAGCTCCTGGGGCGGGATCCACTCCTACAATGAGCAGTTCTTC
size: -; V: TRBV7-6; D: -; J: TRBJ2-4; CDR3: CASSPRAGGITKNIQYF; DNA: TGTGCCAGCAGCCCCCGGGCCGGGGGAATTACCAAAAACATTCAGTACTTC
size: -; V: TRBV4-1; D: TRBD1; J: TRBJ1-1; CDR3: CASSHPGTGSPEAFF; DNA: TGCGCCAGCAGCCACCCCGGGACAGGGAGTCCTGAAGCTTTCTTT
size: -; V: TRBV7-6; D: TRBD2; J: TRBJ2-2; CDR3: CASSLARTSATGELFF; DNA: TGTGCCAGCAGCTTAGCAAGGACTAGCGCAACCGGGGAGCTGTTTTTT
size: -; V: TRBV29-1; D: -; J: TRBJ1-2; CDR3: CSVEGGYYGYTF; DNA: TGCAGCGTTGAAGGGGGCTACTATGGCTACACCTTC
size: -; V: TRBV29-1; D: -; J: TRBJ2-7; CDR3: CSVGGEYEQYF; DNA: TGCAGCGTTGGTGGAGAATACGAGCAGTACTTC
size: -; V: TRBV28; D: TRBD2; J: TRBJ2-1; CDR3: CASSSNPPLAEGNNEQFF; DNA: TGTGCCAGCAGTTCAAATCCCCCCCTAGCGGAGGGGAACAATGAGCAGTTCTTC
size: once; V: TRBV7-8; D: -; J: TRBJ2-5; CDR3: CASSLDHSQETQYF; DNA: TGTGCCAGCAGCTTAGACCACAGCCAAGAGACCCAGTACTTC
size: -; V: TRBV6-5; D: -; J: TRBJ2-3; CDR3: CASSKNQGFTDTQYF; DNA: TGTGCCAGCAGCAAGAATCAGGGGTTCACAGATACGCAGTATTTT
size: -; V: TRBV5-4; D: -; J: TRBJ2-2; CDR3: CASSLAGNTGELFF; DNA: TGTGCCAGCAGCTTGGCAGGGAACACCGGGGAGCTGTTTTTT
size: -; V: TRBV11-3; D: TRBD1; J: TRBJ2-2; CDR3: CASSFQGAGGELFF; DNA: TGTGCCAGCAGCTTTCAGGGGGCCGGCGGGGAGCTGTTTTTT
size: -; V: TRBV5-8; D: TRBD2; J: TRBJ2-7; CDR3: CATPGGGGLAGAVYYEQYF; DNA: TGTGCCACCCCGGGGGGAGGAGGTCTAGCGGGAGCCGTTTACTACGAGCAGTACTTC
size: -; V: TRBV2; D: TRBD2; J: TRBJ2-3; CDR3: CASYGRGAGATDTQYF; DNA: TGTGCCAGCTATGGAAGGGGAGCGGGGGCCACAGATACGCAGTATTTT
size: -; V: TRBV5-1; D: -; J: TRBJ2-3; CDR3: CASSLRGALSTDTQYF; DNA: TGCGCCAGCAGCTTGCGAGGGGCCCTTAGCACAGATACGCAGTATTTT
size: -; V: TRBV11-2; D: TRBD2; J: TRBJ2-5; CDR3: CASSFFRGRGSSETQYF; DNA: TGTGCCAGCAGCTTTTTCCGCGGGCGCGGGAGTTCTGAGACCCAGTACTTC
size: -; V: TRBV27; D: TRBD1; J: TRBJ1-4; CDR3: CASSPRTGSHEKLFF; DNA: TGTGCCAGCAGTCCGAGGACAGGGTCGCATGAAAAACTGTTTTTT
size: -; V: TRBV27; D: -; J: TRBJ1-5; CDR3: CASSSLGGGQPQHF; DNA: TGTGCCAGCAGTTCCTTGGGAGGGGGTCAGCCCCAGCATTTT
size: -; V: TRBV4-1; D: -; J: TRBJ2-7; CDR3: CASSHRHGSSYEQYF; DNA: TGCGCCAGCAGCCACAGACACGGTTCCTCCTACGAGCAGTACTTC
size: -; V: TRBV10-3; D: -; J: TRBJ1-6; CDR3: CAISDPRGNSPLHF; DNA: TGTGCCATCAGTGACCCACGGGGGAATTCACCCCTCCACTTT
size: -; V: TRBV27; D: -; J: TRBJ2-5; CDR3: CASSSRGSRKETQYF; DNA: TGTGCCAGCAGTTCCAGGGGTTCGAGGAAGGAGACCCAGTACTTC
size: -; V: TRBV27; D: -; J: TRBJ1-6; CDR3: CASSSQSAGANSPLHF; DNA: TGTGCCAGCAGTTCCCAGTCGGCGGGGGCCAACTCACCCCTCCACTTT
size: -; V: TRBV6-5; D: -; J: TRBJ2-7; CDR3: CASSTNPGATYEQYF; DNA: TGTGCCAGCAGCACAAACCCGGGGGCAACCTACGAGCAGTACTTC
size: -; V: TRBV25-1; D: -; J: TRBJ1-1; CDR3: CASSEGWTEAFF; DNA: TGTGCCAGCAGTGAAGGGTGGACTGAAGCTTTCTTT
size: -; V: TRBV5-5; D: -; J: TRBJ2-7; CDR3: CASSLSRGFTYEQYF; DNA: TGTGCCAGCAGCTTGTCGAGGGGGTTTACCTACGAGCAGTACTTC
size: -; V: TRBV5-1; D: -; J: TRBJ1-1; CDR3: CASSSAVGPNEAFF; DNA: TGCGCCAGCAGCTCGGCCGTGGGTCCCAATGAAGCTTTCTTT
size: -; V: TRBV29-1; D: -; J: TRBJ2-1; CDR3: CSVEGSGNPPYNEQFF; DNA: TGCAGCGTTGAAGGGTCGGGGAACCCACCCTACAATGAGCAGTTCTTC